This T cell receptor (beta chain) was captured by sequencing in a study of T cells in Graves' hyperthyroidism and ophthalmopathy. Individuals with ophthalmopathy presented a Clinical Activity Score of at least 3, a NOSPECS grade of at least 4 and a duration under 3 months. Patients were excluded because of uncontrolled infection, other autoimmune disease, pregnancy or lactation. Between the trimmed V and J ends, which lost 5 bases and 5 bases, there was a span of 19 bases. Looked up from germline, CDR1 is SGHTA and CDR2 is FQGNSA. CDR3 length: 15 residues. It was RNA transcripts that yielded the amplified TCR beta CDR3 regions. Using the HTBI primer set, a first-round RT-PCR was run on the TCR CDR3. One entry per CDR3 protein results from TCRdb running MiXCR on the multiplex PCR reads. The table includes 600,000 to 650,000 distinct CDR3 sequences, about 20% detected once.

The rearrangement links TRBV7-2 to TRBJ2-7; perhaps TRBD2 as D (6 bases). Sequences were obtained from blood. This receptor was obtained from a man younger than 45 with Graves' ophthalmopathy. Here the CDR3 DNA reads TGTGCCAGCAGCAATCAAGGACTACTCCCTCACGAGCAGTACTTC. This gives the protein CASSNQGLLPHEQYF.